The 9 T cell receptor beta chains listed next were all sequenced from one sample in a study of cytomegalovirus exposure and HLA in healthy donors (dated by TCRdb to between 2016 and 2019). Preparation of the library involved the immunoSEQ multiplex PCR assay. For the multiplex PCR, a mixture combining 60 forward primers for TCR Vbeta segments and 13 reverse primers for TCR Jbeta segments was used. Held by TCRdb, this immuneACCESS table contains in-frame sequences only and omits some clones. Under half of the omission traces to an unresolved V gene where checked; the cause of the rest is unknown. The sample table shows about 52,000 clones, and around 50% are seen once. The top ten hold over 9.5% of the sample. Input material: PBMCs. These receptors originate from a human donor in good health.

This chain uses TRBV5-4 with TRBJ2-3; 9 bases line up with TRBD2. Germline V gene sequence: CDR1 SGHNT, CDR2 YYREEE (reference sequence). The J segment lost 2 bases and the V segment lost 4 bases, leaving 5 bases of the junction unmatched. CDR3 length equals 15 residues. The CDR3 sequence: CASSRGGAVTDTQYF. The CDR3 nucleotides are TGTGCCAGCAGCCGCGGGGGGGCCGTCACAGATACGCAGTATTTT. Looking up the rest from reference TRBV5-4 and TRBJ2-3 gives the full variable domain: ETGVTQSPTHLIKTRGQQVTLRCSSQSGHNTVSWYQQALGQGPQFIFQYYREEENGRGNFPPRFSGLQFPNYSSELNVNALELDDSALYLCASSRGGAVTDTQYFGPGTRLTVL.

The V and J genes are TRBV2 and TRBJ1-5, with D possibly being TRBD1 (6 bases). Germline V gene data show CDR1 as SNHLY and CDR2 as FYNNEI. This CDR3 spans 15 amino acids. Trimming removed 4 bases from V and 4 bases from J, with 14 bases in between. The CDR3 DNA follows: TGTGCCAGCAGTGGTCAGGGGCTTTCGAATCAGCCCCAGCATTTT. Translated: CASSGQGLSNQPQHF.

A single count supports this clone. This chain links TRBV29-1 with TRBJ2-2, with D perhaps TRBD1 (5 bases). V was cut by 5 bases and J by 0 bases, with 16 bases left in between. CDR1 and CDR2 (germline): SQVTM, ANQGSEA. This CDR3 is built from 16 residues. The CDR3 reads CSVHTPGRANTGELFF. Here the CDR3 DNA reads TGCAGCGTTCACACCCCGGGCAGGGCGAACACCGGGGAGCTGTTTTTT.

This sequence joins TRBV9 and TRBJ1-6; TRBD1 aligns across 9 bases. J gave up 10 bases and V 4 bases, and 9 bases lay outside the gene matches. Germline V gene sequence: CDR1 SGDLS, CDR2 YYNGEE. The length of the CDR3 is 15 residues. The CDR3 region has the DNA TGTGCCAGCAGCACACGGACAGGGGAATCCTCACCCCTCCACTTT. Translating gives CASSTRTGESSPLHF.

The sample holds a few counts of this clone. This chain connects TRBV11-2 to TRBJ2-2, with 12 nucleotides matching TRBD2. CDR1 and CDR2 (germline): SGHAT, FQNNGV. CDR3 length: 18 amino acids. J gave up 2 bases and V 5 bases, and 9 bases lay outside the gene matches. CDR3 residues: CASSPPRTSGVNTGELFF. DNA for the CDR3: TGTGCCAGCAGCCCACCCCGGACTAGCGGGGTTAACACCGGGGAGCTGTTTTTT.

This chain links TRBV29-1 with TRBJ1-1; TRBD1 might be the D (6 bases). The length of the CDR3 is 11 residues. CDR1 is SQVTM and CDR2 is ANQGSEA in the germline V gene. Trimming took 1 base from V and 8 from J, leaving 8 bases between them. The CDR3 protein is CSVEGRGEAFF. The CDR3 nucleotides are TGCAGCGTTGAAGGCAGGGGAGAAGCTTTCTTT.

The table lists this clone with a few counts. The rearrangement joins TRBV27 to TRBJ2-3; TRBD2 matches 10 bases. J was trimmed by 5 bases and V by 6 bases; bases with no gene match: 8. Germline V lookup: CDR1 MNHEY, CDR2 SMNVEV (reference sequence). CDR3 length: 15 amino acids. CDR3 sequence reads: CASSSLSGGKDTQYF. In DNA, the CDR3 is TGTGCCAGCAGCTCCCTTAGCGGGGGGAAAGATACGCAGTATTTT.

V usage is TRBV29-1 and J usage is TRBJ1-3; D is possibly TRBD1 (6 bases). Between the trimmed V and J ends, which lost 7 bases and 4 bases, there was a span of 8 bases. Germline CDR1 reads SQVTM; CDR2 reads ANQGSEA. CDR3 length equals 11 residues. In DNA form, the CDR3 reads TGCAGCGGAGGACAGGGAAACACCATATATTTT. Its translation: CSGGQGNTIYF.

CDR3 nucleotides: TGTGCCAGCAGCATCATAGCGGGGGGGCGGGCCAATGAGCAGTTCTTC. Translated, it gives CASSIIAGGRANEQFF. The chain carries TRBV11-2 and TRBJ2-1; 11 nucleotides line up with TRBD2. V lost 5 bases and J lost 6; bases outside the gene matches: 9. Germline CDR1 SGHAT, CDR2 FQNNGV. The CDR3 is made up of 16 amino acids. Based on the CDR3 plus reference TRBV11-2 and TRBJ2-1, the full variable domain is EAGVAQSPRYKIIEKRQSVAFWCNPISGHATLYWYQQILGQGPKLLIQFQNNGVVDDSQLPKDRFSAERLKGVDSTLKIQPAKLEDSAVYLCASSIIAGGRANEQFFGPGTRLTVL.